Reported below is one T cell receptor beta chain. What this receptor recognizes is not known. One base away there is no much larger clone; base qualities are not given. The 90 to 95 tumor samples underwent high-throughput TCR profiling with ImmunoSEQ. The authors' analysis ran thus. Repertoire diversity metrics included richness (unique productive sequences), clonality, evenness and relatedness; Bhattacharyya coefficient assessed similarity between samples. In a sensitivity analysis, TCRs with fewer than two reads were excluded, and consistent conclusions were obtained. Sourced from immuneACCESS, this table was stored by TCRdb with only in-frame sequences that have V and J called. A share of the clones is absent; for the studies checked, an unresolved V gene accounts for under half, and the remainder has no known explanation. The D gene and trimming were derived from the DNA, and the V and J assignments and clone size from that table. A total of thousands of clones appear in this sample, about 70% of them only once. The ten most abundant clones make up about 6.8% of the sample.

The tumor samples were collected prior to definitive surgery or chemotherapy. The MD Anderson Biospecimen Extraction Resource handled genomic DNA extraction, while the MD Anderson Cancer Genomics Laboratory carried out the TCR sequencing. Cut back by 0 bases and 7 bases, the V and J ends lie 5 bases apart. CDR1 and CDR2 (SGHNT, YYREEE) derive from the germline V gene (reference sequence). The CDR3 covers 13 residues, taking in both the cysteine and the phenylalanine. Of the read, only the CDR3 DNA is kept; its 39 bases are in frame from base 1. This entry belongs to a study of high-grade serous ovarian cancer treatment subgroups (dated by TCRdb to the early 2020s). Regarding the study in general: A mean of 14,192 reads and about 7,500 unique TCR beta rearrangements per sample was generated by sequencing. Under a laparoscopic triage algorithm, patients with high-grade serous ovarian cancer were grouped by complete gross resection or by neoadjuvant chemotherapy response, and the study profiled the TCR beta repertoires of these patients. Each patient contributed one primary tumor and two metastatic tumor samples, giving under 95 samples in total. A cohort of around 30 patients was included: around ten with no residual disease after primary surgery (R0), around ten who were excellent NACT responders, and around ten who were poor NACT responders. What the work shows at the level of the full study, not this receptor alone: TCR clonal relatedness showed a positive correlation with neoantigen level and a trend toward positive correlation with copy number variation and mutation load from whole-genome sequencing. The TCR repertoire analyses centered on CDR3, leaving CDR1 and CDR2 unanalyzed. Bulk tumor TCR sequencing lacked spatial information, limiting insight into HGSC tumor complexity and diversity. Repertoire similarity between tumors from the same patient ranged from 0.11 to 0.79, while tumors from different patients showed almost no similarity.

The TCR originated in a human donor with high-grade serous ovarian cancer. The sequencing input was tumor tissue. This chain is built from TRBV5-4 and TRBJ1-6, with the D gene not clear enough to name. The CDR3 amino acid sequence is: CASSLDTNSPLHF. The DNA is as follows: TGTGCCAGCAGCTTGGATACGAATTCACCCCTCCACTTT.